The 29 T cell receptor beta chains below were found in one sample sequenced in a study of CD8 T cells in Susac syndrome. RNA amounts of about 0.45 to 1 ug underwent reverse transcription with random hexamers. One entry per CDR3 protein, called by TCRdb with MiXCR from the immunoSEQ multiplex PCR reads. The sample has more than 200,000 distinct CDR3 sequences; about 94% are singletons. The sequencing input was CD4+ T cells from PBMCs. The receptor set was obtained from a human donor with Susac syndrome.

The CDR3 DNA is TGCAGTGCTAGGTCGGGCCGAGCGAACACCGGGGAGCTGTTTTTT. Protein: CSARSGRANTGELFF. The rearrangement uses TRBV20-1 and TRBJ2-2; D remains ambiguous. With 3 bases removed from V and 0 bases from J, the gap between germline ends came to 11 bases. The CDR3 runs to 15 residues. Germline V gene data show CDR1 as DFQATT and CDR2 as SNEGSKA (reference sequence).

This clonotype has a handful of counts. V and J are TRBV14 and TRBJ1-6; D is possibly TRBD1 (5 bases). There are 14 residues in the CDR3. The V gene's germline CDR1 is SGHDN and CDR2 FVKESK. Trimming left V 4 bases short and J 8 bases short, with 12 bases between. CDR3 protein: CASSRGTAYSPLHF. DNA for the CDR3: TGTGCCAGCAGCCGCGGGACGGCTTATTCACCCCTCCACTTT. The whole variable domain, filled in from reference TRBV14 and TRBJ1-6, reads EAGVTQFPSHSVIEKGQTVTLRCDPISGHDNLYWYRRVMGKEIKFLLHFVKESKQDESGMPNNRFLAERTGGTYSTLKVQPAELEDSGVYFCASSRGTAYSPLHFGNGTRLTVT.

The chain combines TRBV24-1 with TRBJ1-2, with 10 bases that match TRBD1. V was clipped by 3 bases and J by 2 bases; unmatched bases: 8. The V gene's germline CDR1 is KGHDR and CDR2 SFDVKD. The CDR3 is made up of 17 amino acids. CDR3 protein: CATSDADRTGGNYGYTF. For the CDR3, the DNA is TGTGCCACCAGTGATGCCGACCGGACAGGGGGAAACTATGGCTACACCTTC.

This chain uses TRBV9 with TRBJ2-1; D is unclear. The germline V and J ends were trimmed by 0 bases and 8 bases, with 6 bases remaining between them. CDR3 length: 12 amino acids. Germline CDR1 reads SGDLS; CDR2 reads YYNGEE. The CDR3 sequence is CASSVGLDEQFF. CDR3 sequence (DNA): TGTGCCAGCAGCGTAGGACTCGATGAGCAGTTCTTC.

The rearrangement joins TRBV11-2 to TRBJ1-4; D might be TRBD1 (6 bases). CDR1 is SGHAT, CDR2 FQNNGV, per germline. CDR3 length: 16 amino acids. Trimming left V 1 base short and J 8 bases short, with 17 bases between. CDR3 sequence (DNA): TGTGCCAGCAGCTTAGGAAACAGGGCGAGAGAAGAAAAACTGTTTTTT. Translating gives CASSLGNRAREEKLFF.

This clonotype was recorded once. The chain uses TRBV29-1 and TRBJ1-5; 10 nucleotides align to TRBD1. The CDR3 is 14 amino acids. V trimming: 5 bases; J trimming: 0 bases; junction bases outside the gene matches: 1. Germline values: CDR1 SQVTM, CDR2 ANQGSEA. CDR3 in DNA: TGCAGCGTTTGGGACAGGGGTAGCAATCAGCCCCAGCATTTT. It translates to CSVWDRGSNQPQHF.

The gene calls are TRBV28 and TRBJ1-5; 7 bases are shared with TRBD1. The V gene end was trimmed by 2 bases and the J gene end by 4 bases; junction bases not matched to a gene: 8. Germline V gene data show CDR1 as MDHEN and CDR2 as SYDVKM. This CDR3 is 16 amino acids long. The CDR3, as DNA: TGTGCCAGCAGTTTACCCCGCGACAGGGTTAATCAGCCCCAGCATTTT. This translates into CASSLPRDRVNQPQHF. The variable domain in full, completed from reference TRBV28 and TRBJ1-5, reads DVKVTQSSRYLVKRTGEKVFLECVQDMDHENMFWYRQDPGLGLRLIYFSYDVKMKEKGDIPEGYSVSREKKERFSLILESASTNQTSMYLCASSLPRDRVNQPQHFGDGTRLSIL.

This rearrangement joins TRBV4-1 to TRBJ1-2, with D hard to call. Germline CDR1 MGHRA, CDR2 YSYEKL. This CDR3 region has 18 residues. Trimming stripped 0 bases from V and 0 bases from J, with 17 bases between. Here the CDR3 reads CASSQEPPVSSANYGYTF. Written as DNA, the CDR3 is TGCGCCAGCAGCCAAGAGCCCCCGGTCTCCTCTGCTAACTATGGCTACACCTTC.

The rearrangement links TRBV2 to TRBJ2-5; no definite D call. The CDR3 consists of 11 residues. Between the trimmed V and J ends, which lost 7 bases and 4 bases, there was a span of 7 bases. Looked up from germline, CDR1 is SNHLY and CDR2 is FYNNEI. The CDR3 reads CASTARETQYF. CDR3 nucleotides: TGTGCCAGCACGGCGCGAGAGACCCAGTACTTC.

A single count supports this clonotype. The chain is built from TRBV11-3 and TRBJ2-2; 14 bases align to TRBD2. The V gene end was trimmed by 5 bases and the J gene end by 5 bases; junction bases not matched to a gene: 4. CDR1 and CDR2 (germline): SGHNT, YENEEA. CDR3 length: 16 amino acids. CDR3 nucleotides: TGTGCCAGCAGCCATCGGACTAGCGGGGGGACCGGGGAGCTGTTTTTT. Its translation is CASSHRTSGGTGELFF.

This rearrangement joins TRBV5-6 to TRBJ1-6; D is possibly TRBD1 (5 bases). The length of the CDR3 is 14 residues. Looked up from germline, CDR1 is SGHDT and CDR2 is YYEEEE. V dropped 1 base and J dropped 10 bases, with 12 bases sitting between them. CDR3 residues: CASSLTGRRSPLHF. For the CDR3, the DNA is TGTGCCAGCAGCTTGACGGGACGTCGGTCACCCCTCCACTTT.

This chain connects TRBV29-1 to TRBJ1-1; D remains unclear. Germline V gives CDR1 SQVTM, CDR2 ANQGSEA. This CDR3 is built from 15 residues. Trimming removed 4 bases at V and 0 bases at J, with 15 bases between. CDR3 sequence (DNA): TGCAGCGTTGTCCCCGAGGCTGTTATGAACACTGAAGCTTTCTTT. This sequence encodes CSVVPEAVMNTEAFF.

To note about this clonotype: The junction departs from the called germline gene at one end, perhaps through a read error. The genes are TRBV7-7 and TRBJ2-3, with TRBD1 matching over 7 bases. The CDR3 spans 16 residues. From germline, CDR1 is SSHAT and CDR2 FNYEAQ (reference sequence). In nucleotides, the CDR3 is TGTGCTAGCAGCTTAGGCCCCAGACAGGGAGCAGATACGCAGTATTTT. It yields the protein CASSLGPRQGADTQYF. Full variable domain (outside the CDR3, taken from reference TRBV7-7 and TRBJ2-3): GAGVSQSPRYKVTKRGQDVTLRCDPISSHATLYWYQQALGQGPEFLTYFNYEAQPDKSGLPSDRFSAERPEGSISTLTIQRTEQRDSAMYRCASSLGPRQGADTQYFGPGTRLTVL.

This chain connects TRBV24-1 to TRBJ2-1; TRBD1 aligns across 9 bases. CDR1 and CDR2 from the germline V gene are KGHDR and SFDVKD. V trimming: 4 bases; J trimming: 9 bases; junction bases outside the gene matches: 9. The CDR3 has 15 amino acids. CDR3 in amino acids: CATSETGTGKTEQFF. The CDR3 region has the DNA TGTGCCACCAGTGAAACCGGGACAGGGAAGACTGAGCAGTTCTTC.

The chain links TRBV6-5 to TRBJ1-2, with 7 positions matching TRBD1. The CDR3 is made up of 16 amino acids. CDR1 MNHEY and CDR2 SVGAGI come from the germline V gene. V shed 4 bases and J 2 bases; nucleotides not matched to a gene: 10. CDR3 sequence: CASSSPRTGGNYGYTF. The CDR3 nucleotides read TGTGCCAGCAGTTCCCCCCGGACAGGAGGAAACTATGGCTACACCTTC.

The CDR3 nucleotides read TGCAGCGGAGGGGACAGGCGAGACTATGGCTACACCTTC. Encoded protein: CSGGDRRDYGYTF. The chain combines TRBV29-1 with TRBJ1-2, with TRBD1 identical over 8 bases. Germline loops: CDR1 SQVTM, CDR2 ANQGSEA. Trimming at V came to 7 bases and at J to 3 bases, leaving 7 bases not matched to a gene. The CDR3 runs 13 residues.

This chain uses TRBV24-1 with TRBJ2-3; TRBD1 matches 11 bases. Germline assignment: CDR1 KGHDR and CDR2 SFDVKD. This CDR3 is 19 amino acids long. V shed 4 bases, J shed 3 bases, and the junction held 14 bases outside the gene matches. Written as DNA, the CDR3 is TGTGCCACCAGTGACCGCGGGACAGGGGGAACCATGGAGACAGATACGCAGTATTTT. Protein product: CATSDRGTGGTMETDTQYF.

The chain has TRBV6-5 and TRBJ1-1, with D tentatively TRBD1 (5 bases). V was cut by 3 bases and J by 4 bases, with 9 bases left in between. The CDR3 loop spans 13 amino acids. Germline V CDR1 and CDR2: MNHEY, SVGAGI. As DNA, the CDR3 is TGTGCCAGCAGTTATTTGAGGGGCACTGAAGCTTTCTTT. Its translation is CASSYLRGTEAFF.

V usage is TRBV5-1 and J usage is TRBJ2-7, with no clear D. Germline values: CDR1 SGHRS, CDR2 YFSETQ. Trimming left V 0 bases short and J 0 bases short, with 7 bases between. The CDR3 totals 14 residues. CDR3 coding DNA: TGCGCCAGCAGCTTGGAAGGCAGCTCCTACGAGCAGTACTTC. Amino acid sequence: CASSLEGSSYEQYF. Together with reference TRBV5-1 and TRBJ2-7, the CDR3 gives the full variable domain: KAGVTQTPRYLIKTRGQQVTLSCSPISGHRSVSWYQQTPGQGLQFLFEYFSETQRNKGNFPGRFSGRQFSNSRSEMNVSTLELGDSALYLCASSLEGSSYEQYFGPGTRLTVT.

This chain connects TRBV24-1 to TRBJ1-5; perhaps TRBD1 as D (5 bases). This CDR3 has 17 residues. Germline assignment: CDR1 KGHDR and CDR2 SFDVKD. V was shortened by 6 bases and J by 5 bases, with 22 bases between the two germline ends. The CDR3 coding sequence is TGTGCCACCAGTTCGGGGTCGGCGGCCCAGGGTCATCAGCCCCAGCATTTT. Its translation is CATSSGSAAQGHQPQHF.

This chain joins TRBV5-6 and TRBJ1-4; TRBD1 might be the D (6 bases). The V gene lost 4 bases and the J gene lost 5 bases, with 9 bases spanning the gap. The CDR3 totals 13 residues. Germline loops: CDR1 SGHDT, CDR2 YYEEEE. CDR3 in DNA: TGTGCCAGCAGCCAAAGGGGGAATGAAAAACTGTTTTTT. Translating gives CASSQRGNEKLFF.

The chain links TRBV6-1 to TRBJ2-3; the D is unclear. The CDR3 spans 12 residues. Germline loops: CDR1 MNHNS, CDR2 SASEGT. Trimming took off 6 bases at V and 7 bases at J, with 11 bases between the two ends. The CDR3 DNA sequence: TGTGCCAGCAGCGTCGTAGGGAATACGCAGTATTTT. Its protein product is CASSVVGNTQYF.

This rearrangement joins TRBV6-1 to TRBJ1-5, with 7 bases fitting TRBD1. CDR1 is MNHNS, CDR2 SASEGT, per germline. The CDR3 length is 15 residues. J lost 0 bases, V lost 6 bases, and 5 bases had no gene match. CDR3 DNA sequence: TGTGCCAGCAGCGTTGACAGGGTTAGCAATCAGCCCCAGCATTTT. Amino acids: CASSVDRVSNQPQHF.

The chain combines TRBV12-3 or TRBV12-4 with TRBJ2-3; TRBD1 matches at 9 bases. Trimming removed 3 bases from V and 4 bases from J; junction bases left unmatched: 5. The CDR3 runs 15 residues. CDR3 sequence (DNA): TGTGCCAGCAGTTTTGGGACAGGGCCGTCAGATACGCAGTATTTT. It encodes CASSFGTGPSDTQYF.

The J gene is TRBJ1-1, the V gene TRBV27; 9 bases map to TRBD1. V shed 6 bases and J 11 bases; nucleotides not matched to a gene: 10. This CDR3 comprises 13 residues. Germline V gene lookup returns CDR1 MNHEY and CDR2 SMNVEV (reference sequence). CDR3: CASRRDRESYAFF. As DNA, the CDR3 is TGTGCCAGCAGGAGGGACAGGGAATCGTACGCTTTCTTT.

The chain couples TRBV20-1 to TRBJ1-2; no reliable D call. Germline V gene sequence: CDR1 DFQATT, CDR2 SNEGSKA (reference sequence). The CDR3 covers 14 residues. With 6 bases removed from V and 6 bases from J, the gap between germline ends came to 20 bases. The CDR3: CSAPLTGPGDGYTF. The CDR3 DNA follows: TGCAGTGCCCCACTGACGGGCCCGGGAGATGGCTACACCTTC.

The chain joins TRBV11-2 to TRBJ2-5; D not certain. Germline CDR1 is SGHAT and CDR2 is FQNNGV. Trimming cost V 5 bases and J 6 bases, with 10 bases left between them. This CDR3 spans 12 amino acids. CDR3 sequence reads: CASSPARQTQYF. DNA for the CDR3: TGTGCCAGCAGCCCCGCCCGGCAGACCCAGTACTTC.

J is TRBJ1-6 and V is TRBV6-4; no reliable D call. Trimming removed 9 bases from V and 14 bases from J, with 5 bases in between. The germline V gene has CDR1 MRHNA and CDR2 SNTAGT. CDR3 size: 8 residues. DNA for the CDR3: TGTGCCAGTAAGGCCCTCCACTTT. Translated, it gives CASKALHF.

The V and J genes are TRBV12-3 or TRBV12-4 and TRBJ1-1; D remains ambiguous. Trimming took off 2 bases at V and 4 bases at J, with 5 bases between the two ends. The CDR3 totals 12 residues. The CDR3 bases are TGTGCCAGCAGTTTAATCCGCACTGAAGCTTTCTTT. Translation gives CASSLIRTEAFF.